This TCR beta chain emerged from a study of technical replicates of blood from several donors (dated by TCRdb to about 2017). The library relied on the immunoSEQ multiplex PCR assay. TCRdb's version of the immuneACCESS table is confined to in-frame rearrangements and falls short of the full clone set. An unresolved V gene accounts for under half of the shortfall where checked; the remainder is of unknown origin. The sample data list tens of thousands of clones, and roughly nine tenths of these were observed just once. In total, the top ten clones hold 4.7% of the sample. On this clone: The specificity of this receptor is unknown. Base qualities were left out, and no much larger clone turns up one base away.

The CDR3 has 15 amino acids, counting the end cysteine and phenylalanine. Of the read, only the CDR3 DNA is kept; its 45 bases are in frame from base 1. From the germline V gene (reference sequence), CDR1 is SSHAT and CDR2 is FNYEAQ. For this chain, trimming is 5 bases at the V end and 10 bases at the J end, and the number of junction bases without a gene match is 10. The chain joins TRBV7-7 to TRBJ2-1; 11 junctional bases match TRBD2. The receptor was isolated from a human donor in good health. Some clones in this sample may be carry-over from other donors' samples. The sample taken for sequencing was PBMCs. The nucleotide sequence reads TGTGCCAGCAGCAAGAGCGGGACTAGCGGTACGGAGCAGTTCTTC. This gives the protein CASSKSGTSGTEQFF.